The clone carrying this T cell receptor beta chain was picked up a small number of times. Its antigen is unknown. This record comes from a study of T-cell reconstitution after alpha-beta-depleted transplantation in children. Study-wide findings and caveats: Reportedly, alpha-beta T cells present about two months post-transplant originated from several hundred expanded clones of graft origin. For some patients, TCRbeta diversity was high at day 60 because of recipient T cells and thymic progenitors that survived. T-cell numbers and diversity one year post-transplant derived largely from freshly generated T cells.

Unique molecular identifiers were built into the TCRbeta library. TCRdb re-derived calls from the PCR reads in MiXCR, one entry per CDR3 protein. The data contain around 580,000 distinct CDR3 sequences, 20% to 30% of them singletons. The CDR3 is 15 amino acids. V lost 6 bases and J 4 bases, leaving 16 bases between the germline ends. The source was PBMCs, collected before TCRalphabeta/CD19-depleted stem cell transplant. This sequence joins TRBV12-3 or TRBV12-4 and TRBJ2-1; D not resolved. This clonotype was sampled from a boy under two years old with Wiskott-Aldrich syndrome, due to receive a stem cell transplant. The CDR3 is CASSPSSSFYNEQFF. The CDR3 DNA reads as TGTGCCAGCAGCCCTTCGAGCAGTTTTTACAATGAGCAGTTCTTC.